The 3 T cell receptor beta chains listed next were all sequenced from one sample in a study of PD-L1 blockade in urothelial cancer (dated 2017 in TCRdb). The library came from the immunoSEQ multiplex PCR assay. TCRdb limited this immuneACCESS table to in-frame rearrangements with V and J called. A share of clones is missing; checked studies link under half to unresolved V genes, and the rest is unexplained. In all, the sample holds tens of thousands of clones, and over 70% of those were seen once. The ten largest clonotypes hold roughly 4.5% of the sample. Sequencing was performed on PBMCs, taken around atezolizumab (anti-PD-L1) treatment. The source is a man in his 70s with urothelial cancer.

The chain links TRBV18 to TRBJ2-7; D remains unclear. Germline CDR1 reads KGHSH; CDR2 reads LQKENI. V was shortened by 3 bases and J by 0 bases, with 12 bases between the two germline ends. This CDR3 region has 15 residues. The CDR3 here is CASSPGPTLSYEQYF. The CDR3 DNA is TGTGCCAGCTCACCCGGTCCCACGCTCTCCTACGAGCAGTACTTC.

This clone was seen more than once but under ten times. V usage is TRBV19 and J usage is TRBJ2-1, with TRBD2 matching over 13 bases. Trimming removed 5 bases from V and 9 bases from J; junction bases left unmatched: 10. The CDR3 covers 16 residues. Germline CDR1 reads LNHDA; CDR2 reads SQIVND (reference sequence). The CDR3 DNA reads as TGTGCCAGTAGTCCTGGACTAGCGGGAGTTGAGGGTGAGCAGTTCTTC. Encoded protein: CASSPGLAGVEGEQFF.

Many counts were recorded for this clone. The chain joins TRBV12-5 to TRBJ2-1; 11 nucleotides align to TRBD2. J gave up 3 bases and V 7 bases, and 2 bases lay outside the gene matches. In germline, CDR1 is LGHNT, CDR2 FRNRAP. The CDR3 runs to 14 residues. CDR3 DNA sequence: TGTGCTAGTGTCCTAGCGGGGGGCTACAATGAGCAGTTCTTC. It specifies CASVLAGGYNEQFF.